This T cell receptor (beta chain) was captured by sequencing in a study of blood T cells in healthy people across ages. Primers used in a second PCR of about 7 to 12 cycles were a sample-barcoded 5' primer and a J-beta primer mix. Researchers report that each sample yielded at least 3 million CDR3-containing paired-end reads. TCRdb redid the calling of the 5' RACE reads with MiXCR, one entry per CDR3 protein. This table has 1.5 million to 2 million distinct CDR3 sequences, 30% to 40% appearing once. On this clonotype: Its antigen is still unknown.

With 5 bases removed from V and 5 bases from J, the gap between germline ends came to 13 bases. Germline-derived CDR1 and CDR2 are SEHNR and FQNEAQ (reference sequence). This CDR3 contains 13 residues. Study observations and caveats: CMV status of donors was not determined, possibly confounding expanded clonotype changes. Naive T cell percentage and TCR beta diversity correlated strongly.

Input material: blood. This sequence joins TRBV7-9 and TRBJ2-7, with D perhaps TRBD1 (5 bases). The sequence was collected from a human donor in good health. The CDR3 nucleotides read TGTGCCAGCAGCATTTATCAGGGCGACGAGCAGTACTTC. Its translation: CASSIYQGDEQYF.